Below are 27 T cell receptor beta chains sequenced from a single sample in a study of identical twins. Each CDR3 protein is one row after TCRdb ran MiXCR on the 5' RACE reads. This sample has 700,000 or so distinct CDR3 sequences, with less than 10% found just once. This sample also appeared in a second study, on yellow fever vaccine responses in identical twins.

The sample comprised PBMCs. Receptors were obtained from a woman aged 18-29 years in good health.

The sample holds many counts of this clonotype. The chain has TRBV6-1 and TRBJ1-6; possibly TRBD1 for D (6 bases). Germline loops: CDR1 MNHNS, CDR2 SASEGT. The ends were cut back, 5 bases at V and 0 bases at J, with 14 bases in the middle. The CDR3 has 17 residues. The CDR3 loop is CASSPLGGSSYNSPLHF. CDR3 in DNA: TGTGCCAGCAGTCCCCTCGGGGGCAGCTCCTATAATTCACCCCTCCACTTT.

At least ten counts were recorded for this clonotype. The J gene is TRBJ1-1, the V gene TRBV20-1, with D possibly matching TRBD1 (5 bases). V was clipped by 3 bases and J by 0 bases, with 11 bases between them. The germline V gene encodes CDR1 DFQATT and CDR2 SNEGSKA (reference sequence). This CDR3 is 14 amino acids long. The CDR3 sequence: CSARRGEVNTEAFF. Written as DNA, the CDR3 is TGCAGTGCTAGGCGGGGGGAGGTGAACACTGAAGCTTTCTTT.

This clonotype was detected only a few times. The chain couples TRBV5-1 to TRBJ1-1, with TRBD1 as a possible D gene (5 bases). This CDR3 comprises 14 residues. The germline gives CDR1 SGHRS, CDR2 YFSETQ. V was shortened by 0 bases and J by 8 bases, with 14 bases between the two germline ends. The CDR3 DNA is TGCGCCAGCAGCTTGGGGACAAACAATCTAGAAGCTTTCTTT. It specifies CASSLGTNNLEAFF.

This clonotype was counted many times. The chain links TRBV28 to TRBJ1-5; TRBD1 aligns across 8 bases. The germline CDR1 and CDR2 sequences are MDHEN and SYDVKM. The ends lost 4 bases at V and 0 bases at J; junction bases unmatched: 11. This CDR3 is 18 amino acids long. The CDR3 nucleotides read TGTGCCAGCAGTTCATTTATCACAGGGGGGGATAGCAATCAGCCCCAGCATTTT. Residues: CASSSFITGGDSNQPQHF.

This clonotype was counted a few times. This rearrangement joins TRBV3-1 to TRBJ1-6, with D unresolved. The CDR3 consists of 15 residues. The germline V gene has CDR1 LGHDT and CDR2 YNNKEL (reference sequence). Between the trimmed V and J ends, which lost 1 base and 9 bases, there was a span of 13 bases. CDR3 in DNA: TGTGCCAGCAGCCAAGCACCAGGATCAGGTTCACCCCTCCACTTT. It translates to CASSQAPGSGSPLHF.

This clonotype has a handful of counts. The chain uses TRBV7-9 and TRBJ2-2, with 11 bases identical to TRBD2. With V trimmed by 4 bases and J by 6 bases, 7 bases remained unmatched. The CDR3 totals 16 residues. Germline V gene lookup returns CDR1 SEHNR and CDR2 FQNEAQ (reference sequence). CDR3: CASSSSGGTRSGELFF. The CDR3 DNA follows: TGTGCCAGCAGCTCTAGCGGGGGGACCCGATCCGGGGAGCTGTTTTTT.

This clonotype showed up just a few times. The chain joins TRBV15 to TRBJ2-7; weak D call: TRBD1 (6 bases). The CDR3 spans 13 residues. Germline V gene data show CDR1 as LNHNV and CDR2 as YYDKDF (reference sequence). Trimming stripped 8 bases from V and 1 base from J, with 12 bases between. The CDR3 DNA is TGTGCCACCTGGGACACCCGATCCTACGAGCAGTACTTC. Amino acid sequence: CATWDTRSYEQYF.

This clonotype came up many times. The chain couples TRBV27 to TRBJ1-2, with 9 bases identical to TRBD1. The germline V gene has CDR1 MNHEY and CDR2 SMNVEV (reference sequence). V was pared by 6 bases and J by 4 bases, with 6 bases of the junction left unmatched. This CDR3 has 14 residues. Written as DNA, the CDR3 is TGTGCCAGCAGGACAGGGGGGGTTGCCTATGGCTACACCTTC. Encoded protein: CASRTGGVAYGYTF.

In its sample, this clonotype was seen many times. The CDR3 sequence: CAIGTSGDRDTQYF. As DNA, the CDR3 is TGTGCCATCGGGACTAGCGGGGACAGGGATACGCAGTATTTT. This chain connects TRBV10-3 to TRBJ2-3, with 13 positions matching TRBD2. CDR1 is ENHRY, CDR2 SYGVKD, per germline. The CDR3 totals 14 residues. Germline trimming cut 8 bases from V and 6 bases from J; bases unmatched to any gene: 5.

The V call is TRBV2, the J call TRBJ1-4, with 8 bases identical to TRBD1. The CDR3 covers 14 residues. With 2 bases clipped from V and 7 bases from J, the junction kept 3 bases outside the gene matches. Per the germline V gene, CDR1 is SNHLY and CDR2 is FYNNEI. CDR3 in amino acids: CASSESDRVEKLFF. CDR3 nucleotides: TGTGCCAGCAGTGAATCGGACAGGGTTGAAAAACTGTTTTTT.

The table lists this clonotype with a few counts. The genes are TRBV7-2 and TRBJ2-7; 14 positions match TRBD2. CDR1 SGHTA and CDR2 FQGNSA come from the germline V gene. This CDR3 has 17 amino acids. Trimming removed 1 base from V and 7 bases from J; junction bases left unmatched: 9. The CDR3 reads CASSLGRLAGGPGEQYF. Here the CDR3 DNA reads TGTGCCAGCAGCTTAGGACGACTAGCGGGAGGGCCAGGGGAGCAGTACTTC.

This clonotype was seen a handful of times. The chain links TRBV18 to TRBJ2-3; TRBD1 agrees at 7 bases. Germline CDR1 reads KGHSH; CDR2 reads LQKENI. This CDR3 contains 17 residues. V dropped 6 bases and J dropped 3; count of bases not matched to a gene: 15. CDR3 DNA sequence: TGTGCCAGCTCCCCTCAGCCATCGACAGGGCTGACAGATACGCAGTATTTT. Translated, it gives CASSPQPSTGLTDTQYF.

The gene calls are TRBV27 and TRBJ2-3; 8 bases map to TRBD1. This CDR3 has 17 amino acids. CDR1 is MNHEY, CDR2 SMNVEV, per germline (reference sequence). J lost 3 bases, V lost 7 bases, and 15 bases had no gene match. DNA of the CDR3: TGTGCCAGCACCCCAGGGGGCAGGGGGCGAGTTACAGATACGCAGTATTTT. It translates to CASTPGGRGRVTDTQYF.

V usage is TRBV3-1 and J usage is TRBJ2-7; no reliable D call. In germline, CDR1 is LGHDT, CDR2 YNNKEL (reference sequence). The CDR3 has 14 amino acids. The V end lost 0 bases, the J end lost 6 bases, and 12 bases lay between the germline ends. For the CDR3, the DNA is TGTGCCAGCAGCCAAGATCCCGTGACGAGCGAGCAGTACTTC. It is translated as CASSQDPVTSEQYF.

A few counts support this clonotype. The V call is TRBV5-1, the J call TRBJ2-3; 12 bases fit TRBD2. Germline lookup yields CDR1 SGHRS and CDR2 YFSETQ. This CDR3 region has 19 residues. The J segment lost 4 bases and the V segment lost 3 bases, leaving 15 bases of the junction unmatched. The DNA of the CDR3 is TGCGCCAGCAGCTCCCTCAAGGGGCCTAGCGGGGGGGCGTCAGATACGCAGTATTTT. It yields the protein CASSSLKGPSGGASDTQYF.

The CDR3: CASSLRPEKLFF. CDR3 DNA sequence: TGCGCCAGCAGCCTCAGACCGGAAAAACTGTTTTTT. The V and J genes are TRBV5-1 and TRBJ1-4; no clear D gene. The CDR3 has 12 amino acids. Deletions cut 4 bases from V and 8 bases from J, with 9 bases between. Germline-derived CDR1 and CDR2 are SGHRS and YFSETQ.

This clonotype showed up many times. This chain connects TRBV5-1 to TRBJ2-7; maybe TRBD1 (6 bases). Germline lookup yields CDR1 SGHRS and CDR2 YFSETQ. The CDR3 consists of 14 residues. The V end was cut by 0 bases, the J end by 2 bases, with 9 bases between. The CDR3 loop is CASSLETGPYEQYF. The CDR3 DNA reads as TGCGCCAGCAGCTTGGAGACAGGACCCTACGAGCAGTACTTC.

This rearrangement joins TRBV7-9 to TRBJ2-7; the D gene could be TRBD1 or TRBD2 (6 bases each). V was cut by 3 bases and J by 3 bases, with 21 bases left in between. The germline V gene has CDR1 SEHNR and CDR2 FQNEAQ (reference sequence). This CDR3 contains 17 residues. CDR3 in amino acids: CASSLGAGGLGYYEQYF. CDR3 in DNA: TGTGCCAGCAGCTTGGGGGCCGGAGGGTTAGGGTACTACGAGCAGTACTTC.

This clonotype has just a few counts. The J gene is TRBJ1-2, the V gene TRBV6-5; D is undetermined. Deletions cut 2 bases from V and 4 bases from J, with 11 bases between. Germline CDR1 is MNHEY and CDR2 is SVGAGI. The CDR3 runs to 14 residues. In DNA form, the CDR3 reads TGTGCCAGCAGTTACGTCGGCCTCCTCTATGGCTACACCTTC. Its protein is CASSYVGLLYGYTF.

The rearrangement uses TRBV5-1 and TRBJ2-5; either TRBD1 or TRBD2 may fit D (5 bases each). CDR3 length: 15 residues. CDR1 and CDR2 (germline): SGHRS, YFSETQ. The V and J ends lost 0 bases and 0 bases respectively, with 9 bases between them. CDR3 nucleotide sequence: TGCGCCAGCAGCTTGGTGGGACGGTACCAAGAGACCCAGTACTTC. Its translation is CASSLVGRYQETQYF.

Note on this clonotype: The junction shows a germline mismatch at one end, possibly a read error. This chain links TRBV5-1 with TRBJ2-1; maybe TRBD2 (7 bases). The CDR3 totals 16 residues. CDR1 and CDR2 (germline): SGHRS, YFSETQ. The CDR3 is CASGGVGDMPYKEQFF. The DNA of the CDR3 is TGCGCCAGCGGGGGGGTTGGGGACATGCCCTACAAAGAGCAGTTCTTC.

V usage is TRBV6-5 and J usage is TRBJ2-7, with D hard to call. Germline V gene data show CDR1 as MNHEY and CDR2 as SVGAGI. The CDR3 contains 16 residues. The V gene lost 2 bases and the J gene lost 2 bases, with 16 bases spanning the gap. The CDR3 DNA sequence: TGTGCCAGCAGTTACCCGGAGTCAGCCATAACCTACGAGCAGTACTTC. Translating it yields CASSYPESAITYEQYF.

J is TRBJ2-3 and V is TRBV6-2 or TRBV6-3; D remains ambiguous. The CDR3 is 14 amino acids. Germline CDR1 MNHEY, CDR2 SVGEGT. V lost 6 bases and J 0 bases, leaving 10 bases between the germline ends. CDR3 region: CASSKTESTDTQYF. The DNA for the CDR3 is TGTGCCAGCAGCAAAACCGAAAGCACAGATACGCAGTATTTT.

This clonotype was picked up many times. The chain joins TRBV5-1 to TRBJ2-5; perhaps TRBD1 as D (6 bases). The CDR3 is made up of 12 amino acids. Trimming pared 9 bases from V and 2 bases from J, leaving 11 bases between. CDR1 and CDR2 from the germline V gene are SGHRS and YFSETQ. The DNA of the CDR3 is TGCGCCACAAGGACAGCACAAGAGACCCAGTACTTC. Residues: CATRTAQETQYF.

The chain combines TRBV27 with TRBJ2-2; 11 bases line up with TRBD2. CDR3 length: 16 amino acids. J lost 7 bases, V lost 6 bases, and 10 bases had no gene match. The germline gives CDR1 MNHEY, CDR2 SMNVEV (reference sequence). The CDR3 nucleotides read TGTGCCAGCAGAATAGCGGGGGGGCCTCGGAGCGGGGAGCTGTTTTTT. Translating it yields CASRIAGGPRSGELFF.

This clonotype was counted between two and nine times. The chain couples TRBV3-1 to TRBJ2-1, with a possible D match to TRBD1 (6 bases). Trimming left V 5 bases short and J 5 bases short, with 10 bases between. CDR3 length: 13 residues. Germline CDR1 LGHDT, CDR2 YNNKEL (reference sequence). This CDR3 is CASSSRDNNEQFF. The CDR3 DNA sequence: TGTGCCAGCAGCAGCCGGGACAACAATGAGCAGTTCTTC.

The V and J genes are TRBV6-1 and TRBJ2-2; a possible D gene is TRBD1 (6 bases). Germline lookup yields CDR1 MNHNS and CDR2 SASEGT. Trimming cost V 7 bases and J 0 bases, with 15 bases left between them. This CDR3 comprises 16 residues. CDR3 region: CASTPDPGANTGELFF. As DNA, the CDR3 is TGTGCCAGCACCCCCGACCCAGGGGCGAACACCGGGGAGCTGTTTTTT.